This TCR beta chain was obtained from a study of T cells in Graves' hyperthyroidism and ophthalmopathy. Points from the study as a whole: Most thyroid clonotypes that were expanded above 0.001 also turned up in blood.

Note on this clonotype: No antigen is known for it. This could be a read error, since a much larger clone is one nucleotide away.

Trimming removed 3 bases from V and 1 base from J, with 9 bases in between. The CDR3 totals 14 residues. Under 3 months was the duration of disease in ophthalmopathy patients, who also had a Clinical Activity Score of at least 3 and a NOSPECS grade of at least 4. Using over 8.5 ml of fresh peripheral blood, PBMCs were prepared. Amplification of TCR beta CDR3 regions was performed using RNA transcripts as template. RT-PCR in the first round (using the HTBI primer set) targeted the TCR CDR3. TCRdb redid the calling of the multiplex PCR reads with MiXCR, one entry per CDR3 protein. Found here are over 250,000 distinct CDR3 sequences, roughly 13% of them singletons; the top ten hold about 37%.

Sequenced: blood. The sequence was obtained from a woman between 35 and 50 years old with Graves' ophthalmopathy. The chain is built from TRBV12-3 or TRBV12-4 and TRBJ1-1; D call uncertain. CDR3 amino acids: CASSFSLRNTEAFF. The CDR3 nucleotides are TGTGCCAGCAGTTTTAGTCTGCGGAACACTGAAGCTTTCTTT.